Below, one T cell receptor (beta chain) is given with its context. In the authors' methods: How many nucleated cells were present was estimated from reference gene primer amplification. The method was immunoSEQ multiplex PCR; TCRdb's version includes in-frame clones alone and lacks a portion of them. V, J and clone size were drawn from that table, and D and trimming were deduced from the DNA. The sample has 350,000 or so clones; approximately 91% are singletons. This CDR3 comprises 13 residues. Germline V gives CDR1 SGHNT, CDR2 YYREEE (reference sequence). The junction had 4 bases not matched to a gene; V was cut back by 4 bases and J by 5 bases. The data originate from a study of blood T cell repertoires in COVID-19. At the level of the study: Acute and convalescent COVID-19 specimens originated in the United States, Italy and Spain.

Enrollees, about 18 to 89 years old, lived in approximately 24 US areas. Membership in each cohort depended on participant-reported clinical history. Sequencing used PBMCs or T cells enriched from blood (not recorded which). V gene TRBV5-4 combines with J gene TRBJ2-5; 8 bases line up with TRBD2. The sequence came from a woman aged 30 to 39 who had been exposed to COVID-19. The CDR3 sequence: CASSPGREETQYF. CDR3 nucleotides: TGTGCCAGCAGCCCCGGGAGGGAGGAGACCCAGTACTTC. The variable domain in full, completed from reference TRBV5-4 and TRBJ2-5, reads ETGVTQSPTHLIKTRGQQVTLRCSSQSGHNTVSWYQQALGQGPQFIFQYYREEENGRGNFPPRFSGLQFPNYSSELNVNALELDDSALYLCASSPGREETQYFGPGTRLLVL.